Below, 17 T cell receptor beta chains from the same sample are listed, as sequenced in a study of blood T cell repertoires in COVID-19. TCRdb keeps only in-frame clones here, not all; method: immunoSEQ multiplex PCR. Among over 300,000 clones, 87% were seen once, and the ten largest hold around 5.9%. Material: PBMCs or T cells enriched from blood (not recorded which). These receptors were obtained from a woman under 40 who had recovered from COVID-19.

V is TRBV15 and J is TRBJ1-4; 8 bases are a match to TRBD1. The trim removed 5 bases at V and 5 bases at J, leaving 7 bases unmatched. This CDR3 region has 15 residues. CDR1 LNHNV and CDR2 YYDKDF come from the germline V gene (reference sequence). CDR3 DNA sequence: TGTGCCACCAGCGAGGGGACAGGCCGAAATGAAAAACTGTTTTTT. Translated: CATSEGTGRNEKLFF. Drawing the rest from reference TRBV15 and TRBJ1-4, the complete variable domain is DAMVIQNPRYQVTQFGKPVTLSCSQTLNHNVMYWYQQKSSQAPKLLFHYYDKDFNNEADTPDNFQSRRPNTSFCFLDIRSPGLGDTAMYLCATSEGTGRNEKLFFGSGTQLSVL.

This rearrangement joins TRBV4-1 to TRBJ1-3; 10 bases are a match to TRBD1. V shed 3 bases and J 3 bases; nucleotides not matched to a gene: 11. This CDR3 has 18 residues. Germline lookup yields CDR1 MGHRA and CDR2 YSYEKL. CDR3 protein: CASSQERPGQGFGNTIYF. Here the CDR3 DNA reads TGCGCCAGCAGCCAGGAGAGACCGGGACAGGGGTTTGGAAACACCATATATTTT.

This rearrangement joins TRBV24-1 to TRBJ2-1, with 10 bases matching TRBD1. The V gene's germline CDR1 is KGHDR and CDR2 SFDVKD. V dropped 6 bases and J dropped 3; count of bases not matched to a gene: 13. The CDR3 spans 18 residues. CDR3: CATSSSRGTGEGYNEQFF. The CDR3 DNA reads TGTGCCACCAGTTCCTCTAGGGGGACAGGGGAAGGCTACAATGAGCAGTTCTTC.

This clone was observed a handful of times. The sample contains more than one DNA sequence encoding this CDR3. The J gene is TRBJ1-1, the V gene TRBV19; TRBD1 agrees at 9 bases. This CDR3 has 14 residues. Germline V gives CDR1 LNHDA, CDR2 SQIVND (reference sequence). V was clipped by 1 base and J by 5 bases; unmatched bases: 2. The CDR3 bases are TGTGCCAGTAGTATAGGGACAGGGGTGACTGAAGCTTTCTTT. Protein sequence: CASSIGTGVTEAFF.

Only one count was recorded for this clone. The gene calls are TRBV27 and TRBJ1-1, with TRBD1 matching 9 bases. V lost 4 bases, J lost 5 bases, and 11 bases stayed unmatched. Germline V CDR1 and CDR2: MNHEY, SMNVEV (reference sequence). This CDR3 comprises 16 residues. CDR3: CASSSIPGTGQTEAFF. DNA of the CDR3: TGTGCCAGCAGTTCTATTCCCGGGACAGGGCAAACTGAAGCTTTCTTT.

This clone has only a few counts. The gene calls are TRBV3-1 (or the pseudogene TRBV3-2) and TRBJ1-2; 7 bases match TRBD1. Germline V lookup: CDR1 LGHDT, CDR2 YNNKEL (reference sequence). The V gene end was trimmed by 3 bases and the J gene end by 4 bases; junction bases not matched to a gene: 8. The CDR3 extends over 15 amino acids. The CDR3, as DNA: TGTGCCAGCAGCCAGGGGACAGTCGCCCTCTATGGCTACACCTTC. The encoded protein is CASSQGTVALYGYTF.

The chain recombines TRBV4-3 with TRBJ1-6; D call uncertain. Germline CDR1 and CDR2: LGHNA and YSLEER. The V end lost 4 bases, the J end lost 7 bases, and 14 bases lay between the germline ends. CDR3 length: 15 amino acids. In DNA, the CDR3 is TGCGCCAGCAGCCTACGCTCGGGTTTGAATTCACCCCTCCACTTT. Translation: CASSLRSGLNSPLHF.

This clone appeared a few times. The V gene is TRBV7-9, the J gene TRBJ1-5, with 10 bases aligning to TRBD1. V was pared by 5 bases and J by 4 bases, with 11 bases of the junction left unmatched. Per the germline V gene, CDR1 is SEHNR and CDR2 is FQNEAQ (reference sequence). The CDR3 is made up of 17 amino acids. The CDR3 DNA reads as TGTGCCAGCAGCGAAAAACCCGGGACAGGGGAGAATCAGCCCCAGCATTTT. Translating it yields CASSEKPGTGENQPQHF.

The CDR3 DNA is TGTGCCATCAGTAAGACAGGGGAAAACCCAGATACGCAGTATTTT. Translated, it gives CAISKTGENPDTQYF. The chain employs TRBV10-3 and TRBJ2-3, with TRBD1 identical over 8 bases. Germline V gives CDR1 ENHRY, CDR2 SYGVKD. This CDR3 comprises 15 residues. The junction had 8 bases not matched to a gene; V was cut back by 5 bases and J by 4 bases.

V gene TRBV5-4 combines with J gene TRBJ1-6, with 7 positions matching TRBD1. Germline V lookup: CDR1 SGHNT, CDR2 YYREEE (reference sequence). The V and J ends lost 4 bases and 6 bases, in that order; junction bases with no gene match: 4. This CDR3 contains 14 residues. The CDR3 DNA reads TGTGCCAGCAGCAAGGGGACAGTTAATTCACCCCTCCACTTT. Translating it yields CASSKGTVNSPLHF.

This rearrangement joins TRBV7-9 to TRBJ1-2; tentative D call: TRBD1 (5 bases). From germline, CDR1 is SEHNR and CDR2 FQNEAQ (reference sequence). Trimming pared 5 bases from V and 8 bases from J, leaving 15 bases between. This CDR3 contains 13 residues. CDR3 region: CASSGQRGNGYTF. CDR3 nucleotide sequence: TGTGCCAGCAGCGGACAAAGAGGCAACGGCTACACCTTC.

CDR3 in DNA: TGTGCCACCGGACAGCTTCTGAACACTGAAGCTTTCTTT. Translation gives CATGQLLNTEAFF. The V call is TRBV6-5, the J call TRBJ1-1; TRBD1 might be the D (6 bases). Looked up from germline, CDR1 is MNHEY and CDR2 is SVGAGI. There are 13 residues in the CDR3. V shed 10 bases and J shed 0 bases, with 12 bases lying between them.

The CDR3 loop is CASSFGSGNTIYF. In DNA form, the CDR3 reads TGTGCCAGCAGCTTCGGGTCTGGAAACACCATATATTTT. The chain couples TRBV7-9 to TRBJ1-3, with D unclear. Trimming stripped 3 bases from V and 1 base from J, with 4 bases between. Germline V lookup: CDR1 SEHNR, CDR2 FQNEAQ (reference sequence). The CDR3 extends over 13 amino acids.

This clone was observed a handful of times. The V gene is TRBV9, the J gene TRBJ1-3; D is unclear. The CDR3 contains 16 residues. Germline loops: CDR1 SGDLS, CDR2 YYNGEE. V gave up 1 base and J gave up 0 bases, with 11 bases separating them. For the CDR3, the DNA is TGTGCCAGCAGCGTAAACAGTCCTTACTCTGGAAACACCATATATTTT. Its protein is CASSVNSPYSGNTIYF.

The rearrangement uses TRBV4-3 and TRBJ2-2; the D gene is possibly TRBD1 (6 bases). The CDR3 length is 15 residues. CDR1 and CDR2 (germline): LGHNA, YSLEER. The V end was cut by 1 base, the J end by 6 bases, with 12 bases between. The CDR3 protein is CASSQAGEGAGELFF. CDR3 coding DNA: TGCGCCAGCAGCCAAGCAGGGGAAGGGGCCGGGGAGCTGTTTTTT.

The chain couples TRBV2 to TRBJ1-2; D uncertain. V shed 1 base and J shed 2 bases, with 14 bases lying between them. Germline loops: CDR1 SNHLY, CDR2 FYNNEI. This CDR3 has 16 amino acids. Written as DNA, the CDR3 is TGTGCCAGCAGTGAAGGGGTGCGGGGAGGCAACTATGGCTACACCTTC. Protein: CASSEGVRGGNYGYTF.

The chain couples TRBV5-1 to TRBJ2-5; possible D gene TRBD2, 7 bases. V lost 1 base and J 2 bases, leaving 18 bases between the germline ends. Germline CDR1 reads SGHRS; CDR2 reads YFSETQ. The CDR3 spans 17 residues. The chain's CDR3 is CASSLRRGPRGQETQYF. The CDR3 DNA reads as TGCGCCAGCAGCTTGAGGCGGGGGCCTCGAGGGCAAGAGACCCAGTACTTC.